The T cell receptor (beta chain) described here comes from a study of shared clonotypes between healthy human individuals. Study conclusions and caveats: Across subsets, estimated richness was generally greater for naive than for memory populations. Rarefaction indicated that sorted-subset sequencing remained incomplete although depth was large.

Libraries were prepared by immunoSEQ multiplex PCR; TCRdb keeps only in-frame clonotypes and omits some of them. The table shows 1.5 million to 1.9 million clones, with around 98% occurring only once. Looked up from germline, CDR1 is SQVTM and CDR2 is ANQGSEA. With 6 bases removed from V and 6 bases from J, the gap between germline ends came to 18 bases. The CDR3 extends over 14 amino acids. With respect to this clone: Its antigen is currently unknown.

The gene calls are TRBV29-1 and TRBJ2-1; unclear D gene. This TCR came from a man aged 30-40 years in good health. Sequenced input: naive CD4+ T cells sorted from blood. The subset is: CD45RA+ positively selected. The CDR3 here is CSVGPRLSPNEQFF. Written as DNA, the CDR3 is TGCAGCGTAGGCCCGCGGCTTTCCCCCAATGAGCAGTTCTTC.